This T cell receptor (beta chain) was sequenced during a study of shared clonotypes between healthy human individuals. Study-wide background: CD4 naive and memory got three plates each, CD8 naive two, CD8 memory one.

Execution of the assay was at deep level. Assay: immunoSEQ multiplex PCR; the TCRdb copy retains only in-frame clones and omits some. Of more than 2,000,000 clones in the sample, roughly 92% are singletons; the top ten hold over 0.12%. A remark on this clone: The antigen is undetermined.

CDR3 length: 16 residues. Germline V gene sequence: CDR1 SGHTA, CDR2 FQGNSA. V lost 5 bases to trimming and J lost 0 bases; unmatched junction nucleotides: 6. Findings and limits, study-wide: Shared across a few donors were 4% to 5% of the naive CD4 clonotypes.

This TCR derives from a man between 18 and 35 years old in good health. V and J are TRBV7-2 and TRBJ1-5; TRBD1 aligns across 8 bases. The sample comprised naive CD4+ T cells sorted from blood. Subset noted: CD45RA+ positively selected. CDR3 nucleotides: TGTGCCAGCAGCCTCCGGACAGGGAGTAGCAATCAGCCCCAGCATTTT. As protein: CASSLRTGSSNQPQHF.